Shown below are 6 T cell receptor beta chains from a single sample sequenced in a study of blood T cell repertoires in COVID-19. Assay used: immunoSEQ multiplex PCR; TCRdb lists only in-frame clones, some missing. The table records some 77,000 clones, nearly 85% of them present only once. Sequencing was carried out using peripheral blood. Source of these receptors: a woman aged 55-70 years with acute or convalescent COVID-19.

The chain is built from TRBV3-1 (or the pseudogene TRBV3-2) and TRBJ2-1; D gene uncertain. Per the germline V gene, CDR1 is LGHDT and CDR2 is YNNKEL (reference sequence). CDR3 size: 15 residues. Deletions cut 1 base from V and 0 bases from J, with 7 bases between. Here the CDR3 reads CASSQGPGSYNEQFF. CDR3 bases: TGTGCCAGCAGCCAAGGTCCGGGCTCCTACAATGAGCAGTTCTTC.

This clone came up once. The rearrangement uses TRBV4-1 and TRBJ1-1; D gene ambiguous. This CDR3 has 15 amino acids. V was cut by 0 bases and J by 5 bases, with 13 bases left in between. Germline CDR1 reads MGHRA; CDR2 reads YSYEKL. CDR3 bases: TGCGCCAGCAGCCAAGACTTCCGGGTTATAACTGAAGCTTTCTTT. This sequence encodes CASSQDFRVITEAFF.

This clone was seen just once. The CDR3: CASTEGTPSEQYF. The CDR3 bases are TGTGCCAGCACGGAGGGGACCCCGTCCGAGCAGTACTTC. The rearrangement links TRBV2 to TRBJ2-7; weak D call: TRBD2 (6 bases). Trimming cost V 7 bases and J 6 bases, with 16 bases left between them. This CDR3 is built from 13 residues. The V gene's germline CDR1 is SNHLY and CDR2 FYNNEI.

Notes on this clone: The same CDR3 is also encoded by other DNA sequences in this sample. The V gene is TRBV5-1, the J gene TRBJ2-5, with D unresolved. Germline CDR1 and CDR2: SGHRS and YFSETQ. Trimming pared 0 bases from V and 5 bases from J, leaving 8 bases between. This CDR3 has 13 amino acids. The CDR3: CASSLGPVETQYF. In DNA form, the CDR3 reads TGCGCCAGCAGCTTGGGGCCCGTCGAGACCCAGTACTTC.

The CDR3 is CAPGGWTQYF. The CDR3 DNA follows: TGTGCCCCCGGGGGGTGGACGCAGTACTTC. The J gene is TRBJ2-7, the V gene TRBV12-3 or TRBV12-4; the match to TRBD2 covers 7 bases. With 11 bases clipped from V and 9 bases from J, the junction kept 7 bases outside the gene matches. This CDR3 is built from 10 residues.

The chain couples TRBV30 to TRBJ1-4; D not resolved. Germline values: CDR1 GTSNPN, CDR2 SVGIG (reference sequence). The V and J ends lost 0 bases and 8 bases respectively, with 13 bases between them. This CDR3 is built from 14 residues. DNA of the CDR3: TGTGCCTGGAGTGTACGGAGGGTAGAGGAAAAACTGTTTTTT. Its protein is CAWSVRRVEEKLFF.